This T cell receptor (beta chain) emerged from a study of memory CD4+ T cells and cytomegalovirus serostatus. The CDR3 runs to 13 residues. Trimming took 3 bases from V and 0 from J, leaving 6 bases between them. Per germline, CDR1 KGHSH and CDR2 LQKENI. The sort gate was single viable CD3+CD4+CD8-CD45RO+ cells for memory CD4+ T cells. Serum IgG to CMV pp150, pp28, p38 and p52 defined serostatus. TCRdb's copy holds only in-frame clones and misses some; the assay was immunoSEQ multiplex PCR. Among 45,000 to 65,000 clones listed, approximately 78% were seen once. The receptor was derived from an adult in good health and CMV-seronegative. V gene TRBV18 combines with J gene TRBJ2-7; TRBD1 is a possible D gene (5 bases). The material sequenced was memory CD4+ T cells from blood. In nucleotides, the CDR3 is TGTGCCAGCTCACCTGACAGCTCCTACGAGCAGTACTTC. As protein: CASSPDSSYEQYF.